This entry lists 32 T cell receptor beta chains sequenced from one sample in a study of T cell repertoires in cytomegalovirus infection (dated by TCRdb to between 2019 and 2020). Their specific antigens are unknown. Sample treatment or condition, as interpreted from the label and publication: in vitro stimulation with specific CMV peptide epitopes to enrich CMV-specific T cells. TCRdb shows the sequencer as Illumina HiSeq 1500. TCRdb took the public reads, trimmed them with fastp at Q25, ran MiXCR for clone calling and kept in-frame beta chains. Rows matching on CDR3 protein sequence are summarized as one entry with the most common DNA and genes. The sample includes fewer than 1,000,000 distinct CDR3 sequences, with roughly 31% observed a single time. The ten largest make up more than 13% of the sample. Specimen: cultured CD8+ T cells from PBMCs, collected from culture after CMV antigen stimulation. The receptors originated from a human donor in good health (CMV status not recorded). Some clones in this sample may be carry-over from other donors' samples.

V is TRBV5-4 and J is TRBJ2-1, with D hard to call. This CDR3 comprises 12 residues. Germline values: CDR1 SGHNT, CDR2 YYREEE (reference sequence). The V and J ends lost 6 bases and 4 bases respectively, with 8 bases between them. CDR3 nucleotide sequence: TGTGCCAGCAAACACAATTACAATGAGCAGTTCTTC. Protein: CASKHNYNEQFF.

This clonotype showed up just a few times. The genes are TRBV10-2 and TRBJ1-3, with D perhaps TRBD1 (5 bases). This CDR3 region has 16 residues. Trimming shortened V by 2 bases and J by 4 bases, and 15 bases separated the two germline ends. CDR1 and CDR2 from the germline V gene are WSHSY and SAAADI. This chain's CDR3 is CASSETSEGLGNTIYF. The CDR3 coding sequence is TGCGCCAGCAGTGAGACCTCTGAGGGACTCGGAAACACCATATATTTT.

The chain has TRBV9 and TRBJ1-5; weak D call: TRBD1 (6 bases). From germline, CDR1 is SGDLS and CDR2 YYNGEE. CDR3 length: 15 amino acids. Trimming removed 2 bases from V and 0 bases from J, with 9 bases in between. CDR3 in amino acids: CASSVGGYSNQPQHF. The CDR3 DNA reads as TGTGCCAGCAGCGTTGGGGGCTATAGCAATCAGCCCCAGCATTTT.

The sample holds many counts of this clonotype. The chain links TRBV12-3 or TRBV12-4 to TRBJ1-5; maybe TRBD1 (5 bases). This CDR3 is built from 14 residues. Trimming pared 8 bases from V and 2 bases from J, leaving 13 bases between. The CDR3 bases are TGTGCCAGCTCTGGGGAAGGGGGCAATCAGCCCCAGCATTTT. It codes for CASSGEGGNQPQHF.

The chain links TRBV29-1 to TRBJ2-3; D is possibly TRBD1 (5 bases). The V end lost 6 bases, the J end lost 0 bases, and 16 bases lay between the germline ends. Germline assignment: CDR1 SQVTM and CDR2 ANQGSEA. The CDR3 spans 15 residues. CDR3 protein: CSVMTVKPSTDTQYF. CDR3 nucleotide sequence: TGCAGCGTGATGACAGTTAAGCCTAGCACAGATACGCAGTATTTT.

Of note for this clonotype: The junction differs from germline at one of its ends, possibly a read error. This rearrangement joins TRBV7-3 to TRBJ2-1; D ambiguous. This CDR3 region has 13 residues. Germline loops: CDR1 SGHTA, CDR2 FQGTGA. Written as DNA, the CDR3 is TGTGCCAGCAGCTTAGCAGCACAACGTGAGCTGTTCTTC. Translation: CASSLAAQRELFF.

This clonotype turned up a few times. The chain carries TRBV4-1 and TRBJ1-1; D is unclear. Germline V lookup: CDR1 MGHRA, CDR2 YSYEKL. Trimming removed 0 bases from V and 1 base from J, with 6 bases in between. CDR3 length: 14 amino acids. In DNA, the CDR3 is TGCGCCAGCAGCCAAGATGTCTCGAACACTGAAGCTTTCTTT. The encoded protein is CASSQDVSNTEAFF.

V is TRBV27 and J is TRBJ2-3; D possibly matches TRBD1 or TRBD2 (5 bases each). Trimming cost V 6 bases and J 6 bases, with 16 bases left between them. CDR3 size: 14 residues. CDR1 is MNHEY, CDR2 SMNVEV, per germline (reference sequence). CDR3 protein: CASSTQEVVDTQYF. Here the CDR3 DNA reads TGTGCCAGCAGCACACAGGAGGTGGTGGATACGCAGTATTTT.

This clonotype has more than one count but fewer than ten. This chain joins TRBV20-1 and TRBJ2-7; 7 bases are a match to TRBD1. Germline CDR1 reads DFQATT; CDR2 reads SNEGSKA (reference sequence). Trimming cost V 3 bases and J 2 bases; bases outside gene matches: 10. This CDR3 is built from 15 residues. CDR3 nucleotides: TGCAGTGCTAGGGCCCGGGACAGTCTCCCCTACGAGCAGTACGTC. Its translation is CSARARDSLPYEQYV.

This rearrangement joins TRBV12-3 or TRBV12-4 to TRBJ1-5; tentative D call: TRBD1 (5 bases). Trimming removed 0 bases from V and 4 bases from J, with 16 bases in between. The CDR3 runs 17 residues. DNA for the CDR3: TGTGCCAGCAGTTTAGCAGGGGCCCAAAATCAAAATCAGCCCCAGCATTTT. It codes for CASSLAGAQNQNQPQHF.

J is TRBJ2-7 and V is TRBV15; tentatively, D is TRBD1 (5 bases). Germline V gene data show CDR1 as LNHNV and CDR2 as YYDKDF (reference sequence). Trimming removed 0 bases from V and 1 base from J, with 19 bases in between. CDR3 length equals 18 residues. The CDR3 region is CATSRDYIPGALSYEQYV. The CDR3 DNA sequence: TGTGCCACCAGCAGAGATTATATCCCTGGGGCATTATCCTACGAGCAGTACGTC.

The V gene is TRBV5-6, the J gene TRBJ2-3; 10 bases are shared with TRBD2. The CDR3 extends over 16 amino acids. The germline CDR1 and CDR2 sequences are SGHDT and YYEEEE. The ends lost 1 base at V and 7 bases at J; junction bases unmatched: 9. For the CDR3, the DNA is TGTGCCAGCAGCTTGACCCCTAGCGGGGGTTTATATACGCAGTATTTT. Residues: CASSLTPSGGLYTQYF.

The chain recombines TRBV12-5 with TRBJ2-5; the D call may be TRBD1 or TRBD2 (5 bases each). The CDR3 totals 14 residues. Trimming left V 1 base short and J 2 bases short, with 8 bases between. CDR1 and CDR2 (germline): LGHNT, FRNRAP. The CDR3 DNA reads as TGTGCTAGTGGTTTGGGGGGGTGGCAAGAGACCCAGTACTTC. It specifies CASGLGGWQETQYF.

The rearrangement links TRBV27 to TRBJ1-6; no firm D call. This CDR3 has 15 residues. The V gene lost 5 bases and the J gene lost 1 base, with 9 bases spanning the gap. Germline values: CDR1 MNHEY, CDR2 SMNVEV (reference sequence). The CDR3 DNA follows: TGTGCCAGCAGTGGCCTCGGGTCCTATAATTCACCCCTCCACTTT. Protein product: CASSGLGSYNSPLHF.

The J gene is TRBJ2-1, the V gene TRBV28; D possibly corresponds to TRBD2 (6 bases). This CDR3 region has 17 residues. Germline loops: CDR1 MDHEN, CDR2 SYDVKM. The germline V and J ends were trimmed by 3 bases and 0 bases, with 15 bases remaining between them. CDR3 nucleotide sequence: TGTGCCAGCAGTTTCCCCCATAGCGGTAGCTCCTACAATGAGCAGTTCTTC. This translates into CASSFPHSGSSYNEQFF.

A word on this clonotype: One end of the junction varies from germline; a read error may be responsible. The rearrangement joins TRBV28 to TRBJ1-4, with 8 bases matching TRBD1. The CDR3 contains 15 residues. CDR1 and CDR2 (germline): MDHEN, SYDVKM. CDR3 amino acids: CASTPRTGKNEKLYF. CDR3 coding DNA: TGTGCCAGCACCCCCCGGACAGGGAAAAATGAAAAACTGTATTTT.

This clonotype occurred many times. The V gene is TRBV7-2, the J gene TRBJ2-2; TRBD2 matches 14 bases. The length of the CDR3 is 17 residues. The junction had 7 bases not matched to a gene; V was cut back by 4 bases and J by 6 bases. Germline CDR1 reads SGHTA; CDR2 reads FQGNSA. The CDR3 DNA reads TGTGCCAGCAGCTCGACTAGCGGGGGGGCCTGGCCCGGGGAGCTGTTTTTT. This translates into CASSSTSGGAWPGELFF.

There are many counts of this clonotype. This chain connects TRBV7-9 to TRBJ1-5; D might be TRBD1 (5 bases). The V end was cut by 6 bases, the J end by 6 bases, with 15 bases between. Germline V gene lookup returns CDR1 SEHNR and CDR2 FQNEAQ (reference sequence). The CDR3 has 14 amino acids. CDR3 nucleotide sequence: TGTGCCAGCAGGGCGCCGGGGCGAGCTCAGCCCCAGCATTTT. This translates into CASRAPGRAQPQHF.

This clonotype was picked up many times. V and J are TRBV7-2 and TRBJ1-5, with 9 positions matching TRBD1. This CDR3 comprises 16 residues. V gave up 0 bases and J gave up 2 bases; unmatched junction bases: 2. CDR1 and CDR2 from the germline V gene are SGHTA and FQGNSA. CDR3 DNA: TGTGCCAGCAGCTTAGCAACAGGGGGCCGCAATCAGCCCCAGCATTTT. Translated, it gives CASSLATGGRNQPQHF.

This clonotype was found a few times. The chain joins TRBV19 to TRBJ2-7; 7 bases map to TRBD2. J lost 3 bases, V lost 3 bases, and 5 bases had no gene match. CDR1 and CDR2 from the germline V gene are LNHDA and SQIVND (reference sequence). The CDR3 has 14 amino acids. In DNA form, the CDR3 reads TGTGCCAGTAGTATCGGCGGGGGAGGCTACGAGCAGTACTTC. Protein: CASSIGGGGYEQYF.

The chain is built from TRBV6-2 or TRBV6-3 and TRBJ2-1, with TRBD2 matching over 7 bases. Germline V gene data show CDR1 as MNHEY and CDR2 as SVGEGT. The ends lost 1 base at V and 2 bases at J; junction bases unmatched: 2. This CDR3 region has 15 residues. CDR3 nucleotide sequence: TGTGCCAGCAGTTACTATCGGGGGGCCTACAATGAGCAGTTCTTC. This sequence encodes CASSYYRGAYNEQFF.

There are many counts of this clonotype. The DNA of the CDR3 is TGTGCCAGCAGCTTGGGGACTAGCGGGGGGTCGTACCAAGAGACCCAGTACTTC. It is translated as CASSLGTSGGSYQETQYF. This chain uses TRBV7-9 with TRBJ2-5; 15 bases map to TRBD2. The CDR3 consists of 18 residues. The J segment lost 0 bases and the V segment lost 3 bases, leaving 5 bases of the junction unmatched. CDR1 and CDR2 from the germline V gene are SEHNR and FQNEAQ (reference sequence).

The chain couples TRBV7-9 to TRBJ1-1, with 9 bases identical to TRBD1. Germline values: CDR1 SEHNR, CDR2 FQNEAQ (reference sequence). Trimming at V came to 1 base and at J to 4 bases, leaving 7 bases not matched to a gene. This CDR3 region has 16 residues. The CDR3 DNA reads as TGTGCCAGCAGCTTAGGGGACAGGGTCAAGGCCACTGAAGCTTTCTTT. Encoded protein: CASSLGDRVKATEAFF.

In this sample, this clonotype turned up a few times. The V and J genes are TRBV7-8 and TRBJ2-5; 8 bases agree with TRBD1. Per germline, CDR1 SGHVS and CDR2 FQNEAQ. CDR3 length: 14 residues. V dropped 5 bases and J dropped 2; count of bases not matched to a gene: 4. The CDR3 DNA reads as TGTGCCAGCAGCAACCGACAGGGGCAAGAGACCCAGTACTTC. Translation gives CASSNRQGQETQYF.

The chain joins TRBV28 to TRBJ2-7, with D possibly being TRBD2 (7 bases). The CDR3 covers 13 residues. The germline gives CDR1 MDHEN, CDR2 SYDVKM. The CDR3 protein is CASGSGGGHEQYV. The CDR3, as DNA: TGTGCATCAGGCTCTGGCGGGGGCCACGAGCAGTACGTC.

This clonotype has ten or more counts. The V and J genes are TRBV2 and TRBJ1-1; no firm D call. Deletions cut 2 bases from V and 9 bases from J, with 10 bases between. The germline CDR1 and CDR2 sequences are SNHLY and FYNNEI. The CDR3 covers 12 residues. CDR3 nucleotide sequence: TGTGCCAGCAGTGAATACTCGGGAAAAGCTTTCTTT. Protein product: CASSEYSGKAFF.

This clonotype turned up a few times. This chain joins TRBV4-1 and TRBJ2-1; 7 bases line up with TRBD2. Per germline, CDR1 MGHRA and CDR2 YSYEKL. CDR3 length: 17 amino acids. Unmatched junction bases numbered 12, after V lost 0 bases and J lost 7 bases. This chain's CDR3 is CASSQDQPGGGENEQFF. For the CDR3, the DNA is TGCGCCAGCAGCCAAGATCAACCCGGGGGAGGGGAAAATGAGCAGTTCTTC.

This clonotype has more than one count but fewer than ten. CDR3 in DNA: TGTGCCAGCAGTTTTACAGGCATCTATGGCTACACCTTC. Encoded protein: CASSFTGIYGYTF. V gene TRBV27 combines with J gene TRBJ1-2, with D possibly TRBD1 on 5 matching bases. V was trimmed by 3 bases and J by 4 bases, leaving 9 bases between them. CDR1 MNHEY and CDR2 SMNVEV come from the germline V gene (reference sequence). This CDR3 is 13 amino acids long.

For this clonotype: Just one base apart from a much larger clone, this may be a read error. V is TRBV27 and J is TRBJ2-5, with D possibly being TRBD2 (7 bases). Trimming shortened V by 3 bases and J by 5 bases, and 10 bases separated the two germline ends. CDR1 is MNHEY, CDR2 SMNVEV, per germline (reference sequence). The CDR3 sequence is 13 residues long. CDR3 loop: CASSFGGPETQYF. As DNA, the CDR3 is TGTGCCAGCAGTTTCGGGGGGCCGGAGACCCAGTACTTC.

This chain uses TRBV6-6 with TRBJ1-1; D gene unclear. Trimming pared 0 bases from V and 5 bases from J, leaving 13 bases between. Germline lookup yields CDR1 MNHNY and CDR2 SVGAGI (reference sequence). This CDR3 is 15 amino acids long. The CDR3 loop is CASSYSNGRGTEAFF. The CDR3 nucleotides read TGTGCCAGCAGTTACTCGAACGGGCGGGGTACTGAAGCTTTCTTT.

V usage is TRBV4-3 and J usage is TRBJ2-5; D remains unclear. V was shortened by 0 bases and J by 0 bases, with 8 bases between the two germline ends. CDR1 is LGHNA and CDR2 is YSLEER in the germline V gene. The CDR3 is 15 residues long. DNA of the CDR3: TGCGCCAGCAGCCAAGAAAGGCACAACCAAGAGACCCAGTACTTC. This gives the protein CASSQERHNQETQYF.

This clonotype came up a few times. This chain joins TRBV6-2 or TRBV6-3 and TRBJ2-3; a weak D match, TRBD2 (5 bases). This CDR3 comprises 12 residues. Germline values: CDR1 MNHEY, CDR2 SVGEGT. V lost 2 bases, J lost 5 bases, and 5 bases lay in between. The CDR3 region is CASSYAGDTQYF. DNA for the CDR3: TGTGCCAGCAGTTACGCGGGAGATACGCAGTATTTT.